This entry lists 22 T cell receptor beta chains sequenced from one sample in a study of vaccination and CD4 T cells after COVID-19. Treatment defined: roughly 11-day PBMC culture with coronavirus spike peptide pools or control peptides (ViraFEST assay). The antigens for these receptors are not known. Cultured CD4+ T cells had their DNA profiled by the Oncomine TCR Beta short-read assay. TCRdb reanalysed the PCR reads using MiXCR and keeps one entry per CDR3 protein. The data show fewer than 20,000 distinct CDR3 sequences, with approximately 45% seen just once and more than 4% held by the top ten. Material: CD4+ T cells from blood, cultured in vitro, obtained before SARS-CoV-2 vaccination. The receptors here all came from a human donor who had recovered from COVID-19.

The rearrangement joins TRBV11-3 to TRBJ2-5; D unclear. Trimming shortened V by 8 bases and J by 1 base, and 8 bases separated the two germline ends. Germline V lookup: CDR1 SGHNT, CDR2 YENEEA. The CDR3 runs 12 residues. CDR3 sequence reads: CASRMSQETQYF. Written as DNA, the CDR3 is TGTGCCAGCCGGATGAGCCAAGAGACCCAGTACTTC.

The chain carries TRBV7-3 and TRBJ2-3; D may be TRBD1 (6 bases). The CDR3 is made up of 14 amino acids. Per germline, CDR1 SGHTA and CDR2 FQGTGA. Trimming cost V 4 bases and J 2 bases, with 10 bases left between them. Written as DNA, the CDR3 is TGTGCCAGCAGCTGGGGGCGTATCACAGATACGCAGTATTTT. It translates to CASSWGRITDTQYF.

This clonotype was found once. J is TRBJ2-1 and V is TRBV10-3, with TRBD2 matching 10 bases. Germline values: CDR1 ENHRY, CDR2 SYGVKD. The CDR3 is 16 residues long. V lost 4 bases, J lost 2 bases, and 5 bases stayed unmatched. CDR3 nucleotide sequence: TGTGCCATCAGTGGTGGAGCGGGAGGGGCCTACAATGAGCAGTTCTTC. Protein sequence: CAISGGAGGAYNEQFF.

The V call is TRBV7-9, the J call TRBJ1-3; D not certain. V was shortened by 1 base and J by 0 bases, with 13 bases between the two germline ends. CDR1 SEHNR and CDR2 FQNEAQ come from the germline V gene (reference sequence). The CDR3 is 17 residues long. For the CDR3, the DNA is TGTGCCAGCAGCTTAGAGGTCCTGGGTAACTCTGGAAACACCATATATTTT. This codes for CASSLEVLGNSGNTIYF.

V and J are TRBV2 and TRBJ2-2; perhaps TRBD1 as D (6 bases). V lost 6 bases and J 0 bases, leaving 11 bases between the germline ends. CDR1 and CDR2 (germline): SNHLY, FYNNEI. The CDR3 spans 15 residues. CDR3: CASSQDSANTGELFF. DNA for the CDR3: TGTGCCAGCAGCCAGGACAGCGCGAACACCGGGGAGCTGTTTTTT.

The V gene is TRBV18, the J gene TRBJ1-2, with TRBD1 identical over 8 bases. J lost 3 bases, V lost 0 bases, and 9 bases had no gene match. CDR1 KGHSH and CDR2 LQKENI come from the germline V gene. This CDR3 has 17 residues. Here the CDR3 DNA reads TGTGCCAGCTCACCACCGAATAGGGACAGGTCTCACTATGGCTACACCTTC. Translating gives CASSPPNRDRSHYGYTF.

The rearrangement joins TRBV7-8 to TRBJ1-3, with D possibly TRBD1 on 6 matching bases. This CDR3 is built from 15 residues. V lost 4 bases, J lost 4 bases, and 14 bases lay in between. Germline CDR1 SGHVS, CDR2 FQNEAQ. This CDR3 reads CASSSFGGPGNTIYF. The CDR3, as DNA: TGTGCCAGCAGCTCCTTTGGGGGGCCAGGAAACACCATATATTTT.

The chain recombines TRBV2 with TRBJ1-2; D uncertain. The CDR3 is 17 residues long. Germline V gene lookup returns CDR1 SNHLY and CDR2 FYNNEI. The V end lost 7 bases, the J end lost 1 base, and 22 bases lay between the germline ends. The CDR3 here is CASNRAGRTLLNYGYTF. CDR3 sequence (DNA): TGTGCCAGCAATCGAGCCGGGAGGACCTTACTTAACTATGGCTACACCTTC.

This clonotype showed up just a few times. The chain links TRBV11-1 to TRBJ1-1; TRBD1 matches at 7 bases. CDR3 length: 14 amino acids. The trim removed 3 bases at V and 1 base at J, leaving 2 bases unmatched. Germline V gene sequence: CDR1 SGHAT, CDR2 FQDESV (reference sequence). This CDR3 is CASSLDRTNTEAFF. The DNA of the CDR3 is TGTGCCAGCAGCTTGGACAGGACGAACACTGAAGCTTTCTTT.

The chain carries TRBV7-2 and TRBJ1-6; D is uncertain. The CDR3 consists of 15 residues. Germline V lookup: CDR1 SGHTA, CDR2 FQGNSA. Trimming cost V 1 base and J 7 bases, with 11 bases left between them. The chain's CDR3 is CASSLEARGNSPLHF. The CDR3 nucleotides read TGTGCCAGCAGCTTAGAAGCCAGAGGAAATTCACCCCTCCACTTT.

The chain links TRBV19 to TRBJ1-2, with D unresolved. CDR3 length: 16 amino acids. With 3 bases removed from V and 3 bases from J, the gap between germline ends came to 17 bases. CDR1 is LNHDA, CDR2 SQIVND, per germline (reference sequence). The CDR3 coding sequence is TGTGCCAGTAGTATTGCGCCCGGGAGGGTGCACTATGGCTACACCTTC. The encoded protein is CASSIAPGRVHYGYTF.

The chain has TRBV20-1 and TRBJ2-1, with 8 bases identical to TRBD2. Trimming took 5 bases from V and 0 from J; bases not matched to a gene: 3. From germline, CDR1 is DFQATT and CDR2 SNEGSKA (reference sequence). The CDR3 consists of 14 residues. DNA for the CDR3: TGCAGTGCTGTTCTAGCGGGCTCCTACAATGAGCAGTTCTTC. As protein: CSAVLAGSYNEQFF.

This clonotype has more than one count but fewer than ten. Sequence at one end of the junction differs from germline and may be a read error. The chain is built from TRBV7-2 and TRBJ1-2; D perhaps matches TRBD1 (5 bases). The CDR3 consists of 14 residues. In germline, CDR1 is SGHTA, CDR2 FQGNSA. The CDR3 nucleotides are TGTGCCAGCAGCCCCCAAACCCGGGACGGACCCCGGTTCTTC. Encoded protein: CASSPQTRDGPRFF.

The chain is built from TRBV6-2 or TRBV6-3 and TRBJ1-2; D perhaps matches TRBD1 (5 bases). The germline V and J ends were trimmed by 5 bases and 3 bases, with 16 bases remaining between them. CDR1 MNHEY and CDR2 SVGEGT come from the germline V gene. CDR3 length: 15 amino acids. This CDR3 is CASSRPGRQDYGYTF. The CDR3 DNA sequence: TGTGCCAGCAGTCGCCCGGGACGGCAGGACTATGGCTACACCTTC.

The table lists this clonotype with a few counts. The chain has TRBV7-2 and TRBJ1-5; D is ambiguous. CDR1 and CDR2 from the germline V gene are SGHTA and FQGNSA. The germline V and J ends were trimmed by 5 bases and 0 bases, with 8 bases remaining between them. The CDR3 spans 14 residues. The CDR3 is CASSPGFSNQPQHF. CDR3 DNA: TGTGCCAGCAGCCCCGGGTTTAGCAATCAGCCCCAGCATTTT. Complete variable domain (other parts from reference TRBV7-2 and TRBJ1-5): GAGVSQSPSNKVTEKGKDVELRCDPISGHTALYWYRQSLGQGLEFLIYFQGNSAPDKSGLPSDRFSAERTGGSVSTLTIQRTQQEDSAVYLCASSPGFSNQPQHFGDGTRLSIL.

V gene TRBV7-9 combines with J gene TRBJ1-1; 11 bases are shared with TRBD1. The V segment lost 2 bases and the J segment 5 bases; nucleotides outside the gene matches: 13. Looked up from germline, CDR1 is SEHNR and CDR2 is FQNEAQ (reference sequence). This CDR3 has 18 residues. CDR3 region: CASSLTPGQGGRPTEAFF. The CDR3 nucleotides are TGTGCCAGCAGCTTAACCCCGGGACAGGGGGGGAGGCCAACTGAAGCTTTCTTT.

The chain couples TRBV27 to TRBJ2-7; 9 nucleotides agree with TRBD2. The CDR3 length is 15 residues. The germline V gene has CDR1 MNHEY and CDR2 SMNVEV (reference sequence). With V trimmed by 1 base and J by 0 bases, 1 base remained unmatched. The CDR3 region has the DNA TGTGCCAGCAGTTTATTAGCGGGGGCCTCCTACGAGCAGTACTTC. Translated, it gives CASSLLAGASYEQYF.

This chain connects TRBV7-2 to TRBJ2-1, with D perhaps matching TRBD2 (6 bases). V gave up 1 base and J gave up 7 bases, with 14 bases separating them. Germline loops: CDR1 SGHTA, CDR2 FQGNSA. This CDR3 spans 15 amino acids. The CDR3 region is CASSLGLRGKNEQFF. CDR3 DNA: TGTGCCAGCAGCTTAGGACTCCGGGGGAAAAATGAGCAGTTCTTC.

This rearrangement joins TRBV6-1 to TRBJ2-3; 8 nucleotides agree with TRBD2. V lost 4 bases to trimming and J lost 0 bases; unmatched junction nucleotides: 6. The CDR3 length is 16 residues. Per the germline V gene, CDR1 is MNHNS and CDR2 is SASEGT. The CDR3 loop is CASSVRSGASTDTQYF. The CDR3 DNA is TGTGCCAGCAGTGTTCGTAGCGGGGCCAGCACAGATACGCAGTATTTT.

The V and J genes are TRBV6-2 or TRBV6-3 and TRBJ1-1; 12 bases align to TRBD1. V trimming: 2 bases; J trimming: 4 bases; junction bases outside the gene matches: 5. Germline CDR1 is MNHEY and CDR2 is SVGEGT. The CDR3 sequence is 16 residues long. The CDR3 DNA reads TGTGCCAGCAGTTACGGGACAGGGGGCCCGCCCACTGAAGCTTTCTTT. Its protein product is CASSYGTGGPPTEAFF.

In this sample, this clonotype turned up a few times. This chain connects TRBV6-1 to TRBJ1-6, with D possibly matching TRBD1 (6 bases). Germline values: CDR1 MNHNS, CDR2 SASEGT. V lost 10 bases to trimming and J lost 4 bases, with 11 bases between them. The CDR3 totals 13 residues. CDR3 bases: TGTGCCACGAACGACAGGTATAATTCACCCCTCCACTTT. It specifies CATNDRYNSPLHF.

This clonotype turned up a few times. This chain links TRBV7-6 with TRBJ2-5; D is possibly TRBD2 (8 bases). The germline CDR1 and CDR2 sequences are SGHVS and FNYEAQ. V lost 5 bases, J lost 5 bases, and 18 bases lay in between. The CDR3 contains 15 residues. CDR3 protein: CASSQTGTRVETQYF. The CDR3 nucleotides read TGTGCCAGCAGCCAGACAGGGACTAGGGTGGAGACCCAGTACTTC.